This TCR beta chain was documented in a study of T-cell memory formation after mild COVID-19. TCRdb ran MiXCR on the 5' RACE reads and lists one entry per CDR3 protein. Among roughly 200,000 distinct CDR3 sequences listed, 16% were seen once. What was sequenced was PBMCs or a T cell subset sorted from them (not recorded which). This clonotype was sampled from an adult woman who had mild COVID-19 (a few samples of this study predate the infection). Cell type and time point are not known.

CDR3 sequence: CASSPLRDRISYEQYF. Written as DNA, the CDR3 is TGTGCCAGCAGTCCACTCAGGGACAGGATCTCCTACGAGCAGTACTTC. The rearrangement joins TRBV6-5 to TRBJ2-7; 8 bases are a match to TRBD1. CDR1 and CDR2 (germline): MNHEY, SVGAGI. With V trimmed by 5 bases and J by 0 bases, 9 bases remained unmatched. This CDR3 has 16 amino acids.